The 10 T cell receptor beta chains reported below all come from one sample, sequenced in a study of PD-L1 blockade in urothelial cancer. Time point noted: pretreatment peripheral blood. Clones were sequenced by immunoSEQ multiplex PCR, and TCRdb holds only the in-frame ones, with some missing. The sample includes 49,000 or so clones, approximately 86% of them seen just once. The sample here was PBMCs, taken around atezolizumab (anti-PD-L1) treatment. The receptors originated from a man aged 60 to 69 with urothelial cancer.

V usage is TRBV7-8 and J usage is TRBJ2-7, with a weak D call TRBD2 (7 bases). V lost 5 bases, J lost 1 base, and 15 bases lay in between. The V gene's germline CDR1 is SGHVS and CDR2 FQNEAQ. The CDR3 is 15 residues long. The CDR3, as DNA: TGTGCCAGCAGCCCTGGGGGGGGCACTTCCTACGAGCAGTACTTC. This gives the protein CASSPGGGTSYEQYF.

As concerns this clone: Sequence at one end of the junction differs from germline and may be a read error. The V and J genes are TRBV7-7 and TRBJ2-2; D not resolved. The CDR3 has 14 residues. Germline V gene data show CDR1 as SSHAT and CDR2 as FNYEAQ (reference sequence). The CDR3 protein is CASSYSQYTGELFF. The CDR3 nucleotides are TGTGCTAGCAGCTACTCACAGTACACCGGGGAGCTGTTTTTT.

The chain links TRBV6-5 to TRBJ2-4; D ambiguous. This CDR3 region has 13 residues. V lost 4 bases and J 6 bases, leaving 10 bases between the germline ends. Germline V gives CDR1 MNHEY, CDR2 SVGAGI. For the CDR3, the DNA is TGTGCCAGCAGTTCCCAGGTGGGAAACATTCAGTACTTC. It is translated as CASSSQVGNIQYF.

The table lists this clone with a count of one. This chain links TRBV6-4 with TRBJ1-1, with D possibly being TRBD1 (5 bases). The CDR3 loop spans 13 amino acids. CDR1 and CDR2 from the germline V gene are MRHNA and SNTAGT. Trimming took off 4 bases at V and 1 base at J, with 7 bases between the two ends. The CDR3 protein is CASSATGNTEAFF. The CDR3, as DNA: TGTGCCAGCAGTGCTACAGGGAACACTGAAGCTTTCTTT.

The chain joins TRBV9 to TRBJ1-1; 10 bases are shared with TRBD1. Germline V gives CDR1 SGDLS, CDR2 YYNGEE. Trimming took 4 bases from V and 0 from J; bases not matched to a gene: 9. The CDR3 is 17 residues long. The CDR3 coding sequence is TGTGCCAGCAGCACCCGACAGGGGGCTTTGGTGAACACTGAAGCTTTCTTT. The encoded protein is CASSTRQGALVNTEAFF.

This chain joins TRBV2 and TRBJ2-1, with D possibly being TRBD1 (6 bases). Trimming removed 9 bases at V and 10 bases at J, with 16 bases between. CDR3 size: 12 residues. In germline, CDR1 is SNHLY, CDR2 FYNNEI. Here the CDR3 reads CARNRVSGEQFF. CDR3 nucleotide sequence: TGTGCCAGAAACAGGGTGTCAGGCGAGCAGTTCTTC. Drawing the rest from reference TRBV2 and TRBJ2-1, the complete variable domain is EPEVTQTPSHQVTQMGQEVILRCVPISNHLYFYWYRQILGQKVEFLVSFYNNEISEKSEIFDDQFSVERPDGSNFTLKIRSTKLEDSAMYFCARNRVSGEQFFGPGTRLTVL.

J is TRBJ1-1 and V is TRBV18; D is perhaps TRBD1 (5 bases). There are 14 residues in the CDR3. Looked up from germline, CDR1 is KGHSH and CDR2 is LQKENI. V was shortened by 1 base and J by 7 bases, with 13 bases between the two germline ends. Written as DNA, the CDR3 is TGTGCCAGCTCACCACAACTTGGGAGGGGTGAAGCTTTCTTT. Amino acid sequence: CASSPQLGRGEAFF.

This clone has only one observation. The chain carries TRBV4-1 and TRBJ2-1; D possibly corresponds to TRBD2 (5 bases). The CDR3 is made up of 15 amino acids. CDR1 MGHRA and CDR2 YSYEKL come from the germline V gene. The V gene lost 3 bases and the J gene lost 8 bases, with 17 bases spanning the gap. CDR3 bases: TGCGCCAGCAGCCACCTGTATGGCGGGTTCGATGAGCAGTTCTTC. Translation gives CASSHLYGGFDEQFF.

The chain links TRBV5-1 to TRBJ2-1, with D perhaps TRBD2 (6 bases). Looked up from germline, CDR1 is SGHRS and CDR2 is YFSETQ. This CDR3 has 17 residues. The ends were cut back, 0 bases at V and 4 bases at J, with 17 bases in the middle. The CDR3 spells CASSLAPFPGEYNEQFF. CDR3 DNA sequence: TGCGCCAGCAGCTTGGCCCCCTTTCCGGGGGAGTACAATGAGCAGTTCTTC.

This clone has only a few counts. This CDR3 reads CASSPGTGAGANVLTF. The CDR3 region has the DNA TGTGCCAGCAGCCCAGGGACAGGGGCTGGGGCCAACGTCCTGACTTTC. This chain links TRBV5-6 with TRBJ2-6; 10 bases are a match to TRBD1. Germline V gene sequence: CDR1 SGHDT, CDR2 YYEEEE. The trim removed 4 bases at V and 2 bases at J, leaving 3 bases unmatched. The CDR3 totals 16 residues.